This T cell receptor beta chain is drawn from a study of T cells in Graves' hyperthyroidism and ophthalmopathy. At the level of the study: Peripheral blood draws took place at initial diagnosis, ahead of any treatment. The study's findings and limits: Clonotypes that were expanded in thyroid above 0.001 mostly appeared in blood too.

Germline CDR1 SQVTM, CDR2 ANQGSEA. The CDR3 is 13 residues long. V was pared by 3 bases and J by 4 bases, with 12 bases between. The source material, RNA transcripts, was used to amplify TCR beta CDR3 regions. Primed by the HTBI set, a first-round RT-PCR was run on the TCR CDR3. TCRdb independently ran MiXCR on the multiplex PCR reads; one entry per CDR3 protein. Of approximately 210,000 distinct CDR3 sequences listed, roughly 17% are singletons. Graves' hyperthyroidism is called stable when ophthalmopathy does not progress within 18 months. The PBMCs had their origin in 7.5 to 10 ml of fresh peripheral blood. A few counts support this clonotype. Its antigen is unidentified.

The rearrangement joins TRBV29-1 to TRBJ1-2; D uncertain. Input material: blood. The TCR was taken from a man aged 45-65 years with Graves' hyperthyroidism. The CDR3 here is CSVELLEIYGYTF. DNA of the CDR3: TGCAGCGTTGAGCTCTTAGAAATCTATGGCTACACCTTC.